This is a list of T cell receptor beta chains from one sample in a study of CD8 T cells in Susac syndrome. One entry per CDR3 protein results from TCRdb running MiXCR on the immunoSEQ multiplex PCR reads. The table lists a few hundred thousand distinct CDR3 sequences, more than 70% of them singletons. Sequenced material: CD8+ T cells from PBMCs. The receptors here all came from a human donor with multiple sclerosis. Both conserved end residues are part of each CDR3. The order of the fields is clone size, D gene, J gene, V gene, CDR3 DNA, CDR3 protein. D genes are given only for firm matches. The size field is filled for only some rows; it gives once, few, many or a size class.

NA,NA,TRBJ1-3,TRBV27,TGTGCCAGCAGCCCATTCCAGGGCTCCTCTGGAAACACCATATATTTT,CASSPFQGSSGNTIYF
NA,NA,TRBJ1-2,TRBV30,TGTGCCTGGAGTGGGGGGACGCTCTACACCTTC,CAWSGGTLYTF
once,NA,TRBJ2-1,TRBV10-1,TGCGCCAGCAGTGAGTCGCTGGAGGAATACAATGAGCAGTTCTTC,CASSESLEEYNEQFF
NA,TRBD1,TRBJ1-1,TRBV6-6,TGTGCCAGCAGTTACTCGGGACAGGGACCTGAAGCTTTCTTT,CASSYSGQGPEAFF
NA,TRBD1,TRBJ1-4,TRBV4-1,TGCGCCAGCAGCCCATACTCGGGACAGACGAGAGAAAAACTGTTTTTT,CASSPYSGQTREKLFF
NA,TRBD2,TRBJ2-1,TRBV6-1,TGTGCCAGCAGTGAGGAGACTAGCGGCCCATACAATGAGCAGTTCTTC,CASSEETSGPYNEQFF
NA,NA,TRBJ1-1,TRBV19,TGTGCCAGTAGTATAAGGATGAACACTGAAGCTTTCTTT,CASSIRMNTEAFF
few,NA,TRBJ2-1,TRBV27,TGTGCCAGCAGTTTGCCAGATCCTTACAATGAGCAGTTCTTC,CASSLPDPYNEQFF
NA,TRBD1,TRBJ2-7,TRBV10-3,TGTGCCACCCAAGGGACAGGGATCTACGAGCAGTACTTC,CATQGTGIYEQYF
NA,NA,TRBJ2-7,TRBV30,TGTGCCTGGAGTCCGGTAGCACCCTACGAGCAGTACTTC,CAWSPVAPYEQYF
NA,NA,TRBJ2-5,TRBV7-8,TGTGCCAGCAGCTTAGAGGCCGTGGGGACCCAGTACTTC,CASSLEAVGTQYF
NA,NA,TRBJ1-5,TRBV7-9,TGTGCCAGCAGCTTAGGGGATCTGATCAATCAGCCCCAGCATTTT,CASSLGDLINQPQHF
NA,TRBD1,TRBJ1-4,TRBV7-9,TGTGCCAGCAGCTTGGGGATTGACAGGGGACGGGAAAAACTGTTTTTT,CASSLGIDRGREKLFF
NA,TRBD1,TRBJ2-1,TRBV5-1,TGCGCCAGCAGCTGGGCGGAGGACAGGGGGTTATGGCACTCCTACAATGAGCAGTTCTTC,CASSWAEDRGLWHSYNEQFF
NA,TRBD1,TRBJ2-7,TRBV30,TGTGCCTGGAGTAGGGGGACAGGGGACGAGCAGTACTTC,CAWSRGTGDEQYF
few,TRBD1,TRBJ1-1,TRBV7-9,TGTGCCAGCAGCTTCCCAATCGGGGCAGGGGGCTCCACTGAAGCTTTCTTT,CASSFPIGAGGSTEAFF
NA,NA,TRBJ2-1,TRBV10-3,TGTGCCATCAGCGGGGTGGGAAGGGGCCAACTCTACAATGAGCAGTTCTTC,CAISGVGRGQLYNEQFF
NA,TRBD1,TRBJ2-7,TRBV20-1,TGCAGTGCTAGAGAGGGACAGGGGTTCTACGAGCAGTACTTC,CSAREGQGFYEQYF
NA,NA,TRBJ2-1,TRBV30,TGTGCCTGGAGTGTATCGCAGGCCTGGGCGGGGCAGTTCTTC,CAWSVSQAWAGQFF
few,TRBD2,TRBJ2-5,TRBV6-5,TGTGCCAGCGGGGAGGGGAAGGTGGCAGAGACCCAGTACTTC,CASGEGKVAETQYF
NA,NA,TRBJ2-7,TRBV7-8,TGTGCCAGCAGCGCCGACTTGGCCTCCGAGCAGTACTTC,CASSADLASEQYF
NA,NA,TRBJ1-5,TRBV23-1,TGCGCCAGCAGTCAACGTCAGCCCCAGCATTTT,CASSQRQPQHF
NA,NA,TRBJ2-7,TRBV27,TGTGCCAGCAGTATCGGGGTACTCTACGAGCAGTACTTC,CASSIGVLYEQYF
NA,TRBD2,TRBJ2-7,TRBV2,TGTGCCAGCAGTTCGGGAGGGTTCGACGAGCAGTACTTC,CASSSGGFDEQYF
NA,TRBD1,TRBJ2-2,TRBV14,TGTGCCAGCAGCCAGACCGGGACAGGGGGCACGGGGGAGCTGTTTTTT,CASSQTGTGGTGELFF
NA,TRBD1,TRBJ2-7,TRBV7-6,TGTGCCAGCAGCCCCCGGGACAGAAGCTCCTACGAGCAGTACTTC,CASSPRDRSSYEQYF
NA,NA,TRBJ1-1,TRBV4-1,TGCGCCAGCAGCCAAGATCGGCAGGTCGGCACTGAAGCTTTCTTT,CASSQDRQVGTEAFF
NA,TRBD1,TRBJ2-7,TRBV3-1,TGTGCCAGCAGCGCCGGACAGGGCTATGACGAGCAGTACTTC,CASSAGQGYDEQYF
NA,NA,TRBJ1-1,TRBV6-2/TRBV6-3,TGTGCCAGCAGGCGCGTCCTTCATGGGGACACTGAAGCTTTCTTT,CASRRVLHGDTEAFF
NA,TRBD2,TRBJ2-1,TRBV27,TGTGCCAGCAGTTCACCACTAGCGGGAGGGCTAGGTAATGAGCAGTTCTTC,CASSSPLAGGLGNEQFF
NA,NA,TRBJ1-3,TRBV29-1,NA,CSVEGVAEGNTVYF
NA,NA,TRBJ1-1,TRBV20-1,TGCAGTGCTATATTCCGCCCCGACGAAGCTTTCTTT,CSAIFRPDEAFF
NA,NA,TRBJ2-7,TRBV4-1,TGCGCCAGCAGCCAAGATTCAGGGCCCGGCGAGCAGTACTTC,CASSQDSGPGEQYF
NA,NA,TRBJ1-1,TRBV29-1,TGCAGCGTTGAAGACCCGGCGAACACTGAAGCTTTCTTT,CSVEDPANTEAFF
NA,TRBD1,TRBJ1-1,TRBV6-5,TGTGCCAGCAGCCCCCGGGACAGGAACACTGAAGCTTTCTTT,CASSPRDRNTEAFF
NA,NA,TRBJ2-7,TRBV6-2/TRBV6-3,TGTGCCAGCAGTTACTCGACGCCAGGGACCTACGAGCAGTACTTC,CASSYSTPGTYEQYF
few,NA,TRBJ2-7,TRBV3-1,TGTGCCAGCAGAGCTGACAGCTACGAGCAGTACTTC,CASRADSYEQYF
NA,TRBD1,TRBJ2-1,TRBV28,TGTGCCAGCAGTTCAACCGGGACAGGGAACAACGATGAGCAGTTCTTC,CASSSTGTGNNDEQFF
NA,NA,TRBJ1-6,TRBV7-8,TGTGCCAGCACCTCGGGGTCACCCCTCCACTTT,CASTSGSPLHF
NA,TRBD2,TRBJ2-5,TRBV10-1,TGCGCCAGCAAACTCGGACTAGTTTGGGAGACCCAGTACTTC,CASKLGLVWETQYF
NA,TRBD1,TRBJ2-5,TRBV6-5,TGTGCCAGCACCTCCGTAGGGGGACAGCAAACCCAGTACTTC,CASTSVGGQQTQYF
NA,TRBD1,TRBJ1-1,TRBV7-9,TGTGCCAGCAGGAATCCGGGACAGGGGGCGAACACTGAAGCTTTCTTT,CASRNPGQGANTEAFF
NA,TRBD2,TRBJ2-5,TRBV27,TGTGCCAGCAGAACTAGCGGGAGGAAAGAGACCCAGTACTTC,CASRTSGRKETQYF
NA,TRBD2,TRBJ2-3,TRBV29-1,TGCAGCGTGGCCTCTAGCGGCCCTAGCACAGATACGCAGTATTTT,CSVASSGPSTDTQYF
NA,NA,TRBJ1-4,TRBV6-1,TGTGCCAGCAGTAAACGAGAGGTTAATGAAAAACTGTTTTTT,CASSKREVNEKLFF
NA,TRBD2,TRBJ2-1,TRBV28,TGTGCCAGCAGTTTATACGGCGGGAGGAGGGATGAGCAGTTCTTC,CASSLYGGRRDEQFF
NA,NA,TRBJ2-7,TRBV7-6,TGTGCCAGCACCCGAGGGGGGGAGAAGTCCCACGAGCAGTACTTC,CASTRGGEKSHEQYF
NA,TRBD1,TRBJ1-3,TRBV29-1,TGCAGCGTTGTCGGGGCCCGACAGGGGGCTTATGGAAACACCATATATTTT,CSVVGARQGAYGNTIYF
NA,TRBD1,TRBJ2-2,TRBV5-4,TGTGCCAGCAGCCTGCCGGGACAGGGTGGTACCGGGGAGCTGTTTTTT,CASSLPGQGGTGELFF
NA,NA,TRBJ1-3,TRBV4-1,TGCGCCAGCAGCCAAGATCGTAACACCATATATTTT,CASSQDRNTIYF